This TCR beta chain stems from a study of control samples from healthy donors and cancer patients (dated by TCRdb to between 2020 and 2021). Library creation used the immunoSEQ multiplex PCR assay. TCRdb took over this immuneACCESS table, retaining in-frame rearrangements with V and J assigned. Such tables are incomplete; in checked studies, under half of the missing clones stem from an unresolved V gene, and the remainder is unexplained. Within this sample are over 80,000 clones, with around four fifths of them counted one time only. The ten largest clones capture roughly a fifth of the sample. In regard to this clone: No cognate antigen has been identified for it. No much larger clonotype is one base removed from it; base qualities were not supplied.

V loses 2 bases, J loses 4 bases, and the germline ends lie 9 bases apart. In the germline V gene, CDR1 corresponds to MGHRA and CDR2 to YSYEKL. The CDR3 runs 14 amino acids, cysteine and phenylalanine included. The entry retains the CDR3 DNA only, 42 bases that are in frame from base 1. Material for sequencing was blood. The source of this sequence is a young man in good health. This chain is built from TRBV4-1 and TRBJ1-5; TRBD1 is a weak D gene call, 5 bases matching. The DNA is TGCGCCAGCAGCCAACTGGGGGGTAATCAGCCCCAGCATTTT. This yields the protein CASSQLGGNQPQHF.